This T cell receptor (beta chain) stems from a study of control samples from healthy donors and cancer patients. Trimming cost V 6 bases and J 3 bases, with 12 bases left between them. This CDR3 has 13 residues. In germline, CDR1 is MNHEY, CDR2 SVGAGI. Data came from immunoSEQ multiplex PCR; TCRdb stores just in-frame clones and leaves some out. Here the sample spans around 64,000 clones, approximately 89% being singletons. This sequence originates from a man between 60 and 75 years old with colorectal cancer. The sample comprised PBMCs. V gene TRBV6-5 combines with J gene TRBJ2-7; D perhaps matches TRBD2 (5 bases). The CDR3 DNA reads TGTGCCAGCAGCGGAGGCGGGTTCTACGAGCAGTACTTC. Its translation: CASSGGGFYEQYF.